The 8 T cell receptor beta chains below were found in one sample sequenced in a study of identical twins. TCRdb processed the 5' RACE reads anew with MiXCR; each CDR3 protein has one entry. This table has hundreds of thousands of distinct CDR3 sequences, less than 25% appearing once. The sample was also reused in another study, on T cells expressing NK-cell markers.

The sequenced sample was PBMCs. The source of these receptors is a woman under 30 in good health.

The sample holds many counts of this clonotype. The chain links TRBV24-1 to TRBJ2-5; D is uncertain. Germline V gives CDR1 KGHDR, CDR2 SFDVKD. Trimming stripped 4 bases from V and 3 bases from J, with 5 bases between. The length of the CDR3 is 12 residues. The CDR3 DNA follows: TGTGCCACCAGTGACCGAGAAGAGACCCAGTACTTC. It encodes CATSDREETQYF.

This clonotype has more than one count but fewer than ten. The chain links TRBV9 to TRBJ2-7, with a possible D match to TRBD1 (6 bases). Germline loops: CDR1 SGDLS, CDR2 YYNGEE. This CDR3 spans 17 amino acids. Trimming shortened V by 3 bases and J by 4 bases, and 23 bases separated the two germline ends. The CDR3 is CASSATGSTRGGYEQYF. The CDR3, as DNA: TGTGCCAGCAGCGCAACTGGGAGTACTCGAGGGGGATACGAGCAGTACTTC.

V gene TRBV6-5 combines with J gene TRBJ2-1; D call uncertain. V was trimmed by 0 bases and J by 6 bases, leaving 9 bases between them. This CDR3 comprises 14 residues. Germline V CDR1 and CDR2: MNHEY, SVGAGI. CDR3 coding DNA: TGTGCCAGCAGTTACTCCGGCCTGGGCAATGAGCAGTTCTTC. Residues: CASSYSGLGNEQFF.

This clonotype was seen only a few times. The J gene is TRBJ2-1, the V gene TRBV19, with 11 positions matching TRBD2. Germline assignment: CDR1 LNHDA and CDR2 SQIVND (reference sequence). J lost 6 bases, V lost 2 bases, and 12 bases had no gene match. The CDR3 is 18 residues long. The CDR3 DNA reads as TGTGCCAGTAGTATATCAGGGTTTAGCGGGAGGGCCGCCAATGAGCAGTTCTTC. Translated, it gives CASSISGFSGRAANEQFF.

The chain links TRBV7-9 to TRBJ2-7; TRBD2 agrees at 13 bases. The CDR3 covers 17 residues. V lost 1 base, J lost 3 bases, and 6 bases stayed unmatched. The germline V gene encodes CDR1 SEHNR and CDR2 FQNEAQ (reference sequence). CDR3 region: CASSLGLAGGKVYEQYF. The CDR3 DNA follows: TGTGCCAGCAGCTTAGGACTAGCGGGGGGAAAAGTCTACGAGCAGTACTTC.

This clonotype occurred a few times. The genes are TRBV12-3 or TRBV12-4 and TRBJ2-7; TRBD2 might be the D (6 bases). CDR3 length equals 14 residues. With 7 bases removed from V and 6 bases from J, the gap between germline ends came to 19 bases. CDR3 protein: CASTLPGTPREQYF. The CDR3 DNA follows: TGTGCCAGCACCCTTCCCGGGACTCCCCGCGAGCAGTACTTC.

Only one count was recorded for this clonotype. The J gene is TRBJ2-1, the V gene TRBV5-6; D is uncertain. The CDR3 consists of 15 residues. With 0 bases removed from V and 9 bases from J, the gap between germline ends came to 16 bases. Looked up from germline, CDR1 is SGHDT and CDR2 is YYEEEE. The CDR3 sequence is CASSLVFDPASEQFF. DNA for the CDR3: TGTGCCAGCAGCTTGGTATTCGACCCGGCCAGTGAGCAGTTCTTC.

This clonotype has a handful of counts. This chain connects TRBV25-1 to TRBJ1-4; D is undetermined. Between the trimmed V and J ends, which lost 0 bases and 2 bases, there was a span of 10 bases. The CDR3 extends over 16 amino acids. Germline CDR1 is MGHDK and CDR2 is SYGVNS. The CDR3 nucleotides are TGTGCCAGCAGTGAATACTCCGCGGACACTAATGAAAAACTGTTTTTT. As protein: CASSEYSADTNEKLFF.